Presented here are 20 T cell receptor beta chains from one specimen sequenced in a study of breast tumors, draining lymph nodes, adjacent tissues. One entry per CDR3 protein results from TCRdb running MiXCR on the multiplex PCR reads. The data hold fewer than 300,000 distinct CDR3 sequences, with about 34% observed a single time. Samples came from axillary lymph nodes draining the breast cancer. What was sequenced was axillary lymph node tissue. These receptors were obtained from a female donor with breast cancer. Some clones in this sample may be carry-over from other donors' samples.

This clonotype appeared once. One junction end disagrees with the germline gene, perhaps due to a read error. This rearrangement joins TRBV24-1 to TRBJ1-6; 9 positions match TRBD1. Germline V gives CDR1 KGHDR, CDR2 SFDVKD. The CDR3 is 16 residues long. CDR3 coding DNA: TGTGCCAGCAGTGACTCGGGGACAGGGAGAGATTCACCCCTCCACTTT. Its translation: CASSDSGTGRDSPLHF.

This chain uses TRBV12-3 or TRBV12-4 with TRBJ2-5; TRBD1 matches 7 bases. The length of the CDR3 is 14 residues. V gave up 5 bases and J gave up 2 bases; unmatched junction bases: 5. CDR3 sequence (DNA): TGTGCCAGCAGTAGGGGGACAGTTCAAGAGACCCAGTACTTC. Amino acids: CASSRGTVQETQYF.

A few counts support this clonotype. The chain recombines TRBV18 with TRBJ2-5, with TRBD2 matching 8 bases. Losses at the gene ends were 6 bases for V and 3 bases for J; bases not matched to a gene: 9. This CDR3 comprises 15 residues. Germline loops: CDR1 KGHSH, CDR2 LQKENI. CDR3 loop: CASSKRESRKETQYF. In DNA form, the CDR3 reads TGTGCCAGCTCGAAGCGGGAGTCACGCAAAGAGACCCAGTACTTC. The full variable domain, rest sourced from reference TRBV18 and TRBJ2-5, is NAGVMQNPRHLVRRRGQEARLRCSPMKGHSHVYWYRQLPEEGLKFMVYLQKENIIDESGMPKERFSAEFPKEGPSILRIQQVVRGDSAAYFCASSKRESRKETQYFGPGTRLLVL.

There are many counts of this clonotype. The chain is built from TRBV7-9 and TRBJ2-1, with a weak D call TRBD1 (5 bases). The V gene's germline CDR1 is SEHNR and CDR2 FQNEAQ (reference sequence). Deletions cut 7 bases from V and 9 bases from J, with 22 bases between. There are 15 residues in the CDR3. As DNA, the CDR3 is TGTGCCAGCACCCTGTGGCAGGGTCGTGTCAGTGAGCAGTTCTTC. It yields the protein CASTLWQGRVSEQFF.

This clonotype has a count of ten or more. The V call is TRBV11-3, the J call TRBJ2-2; 10 bases fit TRBD1. J lost 4 bases, V lost 4 bases, and 6 bases had no gene match. The CDR3 contains 16 residues. Germline CDR1 and CDR2: SGHNT and YENEEA. This CDR3 reads CASSSRDRGRTGELFF. CDR3 bases: TGTGCCAGCAGCTCCCGGGACAGGGGACGCACCGGGGAGCTGTTTTTT.

This clonotype has only a few counts. It may be a read error: a sequence one base away is much more abundant. This chain uses TRBV5-6 with TRBJ2-1, with D possibly matching TRBD2 (5 bases). There are 13 residues in the CDR3. Germline-derived CDR1 and CDR2 are SGHDT and YYEEEE. CDR3 residues: CASGGVSSNEQFF. The DNA for the CDR3 is TGTGCCAGCGGAGGAGTGTCCTCCAATGAGCAGTTCTTC.

This clonotype was detected ten times or more. The chain recombines TRBV5-4 with TRBJ2-1; 7 nucleotides agree with TRBD2. V was clipped by 1 base and J by 6 bases; unmatched bases: 4. Germline values: CDR1 SGHNT, CDR2 YYREEE (reference sequence). The CDR3 spans 14 residues. This CDR3 is CASSLRDYSNEQFF. Here the CDR3 DNA reads TGTGCCAGCAGCTTGAGGGACTATTCCAATGAGCAGTTCTTC. The full variable domain, completed using reference TRBV5-4 and TRBJ2-1, is ETGVTQSPTHLIKTRGQQVTLRCSSQSGHNTVSWYQQALGQGPQFIFQYYREEENGRGNFPPRFSGLQFPNYSSELNVNALELDDSALYLCASSLRDYSNEQFFGPGTRLTVL.

This clonotype was observed at least ten times. The gene calls are TRBV7-9 and TRBJ1-3; weak D call: TRBD1 (5 bases). Germline loops: CDR1 SEHNR, CDR2 FQNEAQ (reference sequence). Trimming pared 2 bases from V and 0 bases from J, leaving 11 bases between. The CDR3 runs to 16 residues. DNA for the CDR3: TGTGCCAGCAGCTTACCGACAGAGCCCTCTGGAAACACCATATATTTT. It specifies CASSLPTEPSGNTIYF.

This clonotype was seen ten or more times. In nucleotides, the CDR3 is TGTGCCAGCAGCTTGAACGGTGACTCTGGGGCCAACGTCCTGACTTTC. Protein: CASSLNGDSGANVLTF. The chain links TRBV5-5 to TRBJ2-6; D is ambiguous. This CDR3 is built from 16 residues. Between the trimmed V and J ends, which lost 1 base and 0 bases, there was a span of 8 bases. Germline CDR1 SGHKS, CDR2 YYEKEE (reference sequence).

V and J are TRBV12-3 or TRBV12-4 and TRBJ1-2; 10 nucleotides line up with TRBD1. This CDR3 region has 14 residues. V was clipped by 3 bases and J by 5 bases; unmatched bases: 3. CDR3 amino acids: CASSLGQGWYGYTF. The CDR3 region has the DNA TGTGCCAGCAGTTTGGGACAGGGGTGGTATGGCTACACCTTC.

Many counts were recorded for this clonotype. The chain couples TRBV18 to TRBJ1-3, with 7 nucleotides matching TRBD1. This CDR3 is 13 amino acids long. Trimming at V came to 8 bases and at J to 4 bases, leaving 5 bases not matched to a gene. Per the germline V gene, CDR1 is KGHSH and CDR2 is LQKENI. CDR3 residues: CASATGAGNTIYF. In nucleotides, the CDR3 is TGTGCCAGCGCCACAGGGGCAGGAAACACCATATATTTT.

This chain uses TRBV19 with TRBJ2-5; TRBD1 matches at 10 bases. Looked up from germline, CDR1 is LNHDA and CDR2 is SQIVND (reference sequence). After removal of 3 bases from V and 5 bases from J, the junction contained 3 bases not matched to a gene. CDR3 length equals 14 residues. CDR3 DNA sequence: TGTGCCAGTAGTATGACAGGGGGCAAGGAGACCCAGTACTTC. Amino acid sequence: CASSMTGGKETQYF.

This clonotype appeared a single time. Relative to the germline gene, one junction end is altered; a read error may explain this. The V gene is TRBV4-2, the J gene TRBJ2-7; D is unclear. This CDR3 has 16 amino acids. Germline V lookup: CDR1 LGHNA, CDR2 YNFKEQ. Here the CDR3 DNA reads TGTGCCAGCAGCCAAGGGGCAATGGACCCGACCTACGAGCGGTACTTC. Amino acid sequence: CASSQGAMDPTYERYF.

Concerning this clonotype: A clone one base away is much larger, so this may be a read error. The rearrangement joins TRBV20-1 to TRBJ2-5; TRBD1 might be the D (6 bases). The CDR3 consists of 13 residues. Germline values: CDR1 DFQATT, CDR2 SNEGSKA (reference sequence). V was clipped by 5 bases and J by 9 bases, with 19 bases between them. In nucleotides, the CDR3 is TGCAGTGCTCGCCAGGGGATGGGGGAGTCCCAGTACTTC. It codes for CSARQGMGESQYF.

This clonotype was counted at least ten times. The CDR3 DNA reads as TGCGCCAGCAGCTGGACAGGGGGCAATCAGCCCCAGCATTTT. The encoded protein is CASSWTGGNQPQHF. This chain joins TRBV5-1 and TRBJ1-5, with TRBD1 matching 9 bases. Germline trimming cut 3 bases from V and 2 bases from J; bases unmatched to any gene: 0. Germline assignment: CDR1 SGHRS and CDR2 YFSETQ. This CDR3 comprises 14 residues.

The genes are TRBV29-1 and TRBJ2-2; TRBD2 matches at 13 bases. The CDR3 has 15 residues. Germline values: CDR1 SQVTM, CDR2 ANQGSEA. The V gene end was trimmed by 8 bases and the J gene end by 11 bases; junction bases not matched to a gene: 14. The DNA of the CDR3 is TGCAGCTTAGCGAGGGGAGGACTAGCGGGAGCCGAGCTGTTTTTT. Translating gives CSLARGGLAGAELFF.

About this clonotype itself: At one boundary the junction diverges from the germline segment, which might be a read error. The genes are TRBV7-8 and TRBJ2-5, with 14 bases identical to TRBD2. This CDR3 is built from 15 residues. Germline lookup yields CDR1 SGHVS and CDR2 FQNEAQ. This CDR3 reads CASSLRGLAGETQYF. The CDR3 nucleotides read TGTGCCAGCAGCTTAAGGGGACTAGCGGGAGAGACCCAATACTTC.

This clonotype was counted many times. V and J are TRBV18 and TRBJ2-5; D perhaps matches TRBD2 (5 bases). The CDR3 is made up of 14 amino acids. V was clipped by 3 bases and J by 5 bases, with 13 bases between them. Germline V gives CDR1 KGHSH, CDR2 LQKENI. The CDR3: CASSPNSRGETQYF. For the CDR3, the DNA is TGTGCCAGCTCACCTAACAGCCGAGGGGAGACCCAGTACTTC.

Concerning this clonotype: The conserved closing phenylalanine or tryptophan is absent in this CDR3, likely reflecting a read error. The chain uses TRBV20-1 and TRBJ2-3, with D unresolved. This CDR3 region has 14 residues. Germline values: CDR1 DFQATT, CDR2 SNEGSKA (reference sequence). CDR3 bases: TGCGGTGCTAGGAAGGGATTCCGGACAGATACGCAGTATCTT. Protein sequence: CGARKGFRTDTQYL.

The chain recombines TRBV6-2 or TRBV6-3 with TRBJ2-5, with D perhaps given as TRBD1 or TRBD2 (6 bases each). Trimming pared 5 bases from V and 5 bases from J, leaving 15 bases between. The CDR3 is 14 residues long. Germline values: CDR1 MNHEY, CDR2 SVGEGT. The CDR3 spells CASSHGGGQETQYF. The CDR3 nucleotides read TGTGCCAGCAGTCACGGAGGGGGGCAGGAGACCCAGTACTTC.